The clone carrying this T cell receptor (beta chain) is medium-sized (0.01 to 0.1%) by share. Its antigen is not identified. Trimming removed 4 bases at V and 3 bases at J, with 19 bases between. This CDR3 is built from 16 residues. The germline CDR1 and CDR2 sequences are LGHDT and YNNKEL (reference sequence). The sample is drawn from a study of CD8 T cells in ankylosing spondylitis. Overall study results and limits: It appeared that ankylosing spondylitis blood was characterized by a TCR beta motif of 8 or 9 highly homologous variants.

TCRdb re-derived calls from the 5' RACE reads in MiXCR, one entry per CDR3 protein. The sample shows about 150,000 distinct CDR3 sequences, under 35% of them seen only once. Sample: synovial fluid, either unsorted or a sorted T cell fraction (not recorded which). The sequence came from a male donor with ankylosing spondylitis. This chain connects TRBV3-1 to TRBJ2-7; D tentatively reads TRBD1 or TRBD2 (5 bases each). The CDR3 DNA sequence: TGTGCCAGCAGCCGCGCGGTGGGGACCATTATCTACGAGCAGTACTTC. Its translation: CASSRAVGTIIYEQYF.